The sequence of this T cell receptor (beta chain) was determined in a study of T cells in Graves' hyperthyroidism and ophthalmopathy. Amplification of TCR beta CDR3 regions was performed using RNA transcripts as template. RT-PCR in the first round (using the HTBI primer set) targeted the TCR CDR3. TCRdb processed the multiplex PCR reads anew with MiXCR; each CDR3 protein has one entry. The sample has around 35,000 distinct CDR3 sequences; around 52% are singletons. Exclusions: uncontrolled infection, other autoimmune disease, pregnancy, lactation. CDR3 length equals 15 residues. Germline-derived CDR1 and CDR2 are LNHDA and SQIVND (reference sequence). Trimming removed 4 bases at V and 3 bases at J, with 14 bases between.

Source material: blood. The receptor was derived from a woman between 40 and 50 years old with Graves' ophthalmopathy. This chain links TRBV19 with TRBJ2-3; D might be TRBD1 (6 bases). The DNA for the CDR3 is TGTGCCAGTAGTAACCTCGGACAGTCAACAGATACGCAGTATTTT. Translation gives CASSNLGQSTDTQYF.